This TCR beta chain was recovered during a study of radiotherapy plus CTLA-4 blockade in lung cancer. About the study: In 18% of patients, objective responses were seen; about 30% had disease control. General observations from the study: Blood saw expansion of tumor-derived TCR clones after radiotherapy plus ipilimumab.

Ipilimumab-mediated CTLA-4 blockade plus focal radiation was given to patients having chemo-refractory metastatic non-small-cell lung cancer. V was cut by 2 bases and J by 4 bases, with 11 bases left in between. The CDR3 runs to 14 residues. Germline CDR1 LNHDA, CDR2 SQIVND (reference sequence). Clones were read by immunoSEQ multiplex PCR, and TCRdb kept only the in-frame ones, dropping some. The repertoire has about 36,000 clones, approximately 89% of them found once; the top ten carry 5% to 6%. On this clone: The antigen remains unidentified.

The rearrangement joins TRBV19 to TRBJ1-2; D remains ambiguous. The sample consisted of peripheral blood, taken from a patient treated with radiotherapy plus ipilimumab. This receptor was taken from a human donor with non-small cell lung cancer who had stable disease on radiotherapy plus ipilimumab. The DNA of the CDR3 is TGTGCCAGTAGTATAACTGATGAGGGCTATGGCTACACCTTC. Amino acids: CASSITDEGYGYTF.